Here is one T cell receptor (beta chain) with its context. The entry originates in a study of blood T cell repertoires in COVID-19. Study in general: The origin of the acute and convalescent COVID-19 samples was the United States, Italy and Spain. Sources were T cells, B-cell-depleted T cells, or PBMCs; the material itself was cDNA or gDNA.

The CDR3 consists of 12 residues. The V end was cut by 7 bases, the J end by 7 bases, with 15 bases between. Germline CDR1 SGDLS, CDR2 YYNGEE. In the original analysis: Nucleated cell counts were estimated from reference gene primer amplification. Some clones are missing from TCRdb's copy, which holds only in-frame ones; the method was immunoSEQ multiplex PCR. Clone size and the V and J calls come from that table; the DNA yielded D and trimming. The data hold about 240,000 clones, with 75% to 90% observed a single time. The sequenced sample consisted of peripheral blood. The rearrangement uses TRBV9 and TRBJ2-7; possible D gene TRBD2, 5 bases. The source of this sequence is a man in his fifties or sixties who had recovered from COVID-19. The CDR3 is CASPPAGGEQYV. The CDR3 DNA reads TGTGCCAGCCCCCCGGCGGGCGGGGAGCAGTACGTC.